Shown below are 27 T cell receptor beta chains from a single sample sequenced in a study of PD-L1 blockade in urothelial cancer. The assay was immunoSEQ multiplex PCR, and TCRdb's table has in-frame clones only and misses some. Among some 35,000 clones listed, approximately 83% were seen once. Sequencing was performed on PBMCs, taken around atezolizumab (anti-PD-L1) treatment. These receptor sequences come from a man aged 60-69 years with urothelial cancer.

The chain links TRBV7-8 to TRBJ2-2; possible D gene TRBD1, 6 bases. The CDR3 is 14 residues long. Germline assignment: CDR1 SGHVS and CDR2 FQNEAQ. V dropped 8 bases and J dropped 0 bases, with 10 bases sitting between them. CDR3 DNA: TGTGCCAGCGGACAGAACGCGAACACCGGGGAGCTGTTTTTT. Translating gives CASGQNANTGELFF.

V is TRBV4-1 and J is TRBJ2-2; D is unclear. Trimming left V 8 bases short and J 1 base short, with 11 bases between. CDR1 is MGHRA, CDR2 YSYEKL, per germline. The CDR3 has 14 residues. The CDR3 DNA is TGCGCCAGCGGTGAGACAAAGAACACCGGGGAGCTGTTTTTT. Translated: CASGETKNTGELFF.

V is TRBV11-1 and J is TRBJ2-5; D is perhaps TRBD2 (5 bases). From germline, CDR1 is SGHAT and CDR2 FQDESV (reference sequence). The CDR3 covers 13 residues. Trimming shortened V by 4 bases and J by 2 bases, and 8 bases separated the two germline ends. CDR3 DNA: TGTGCCAGCAGCTCGGGGTCGCAAGAGACCCAGTACTTC. Translated, it gives CASSSGSQETQYF.

This clone was recorded once. This rearrangement joins TRBV28 to TRBJ2-7; D might be TRBD1 (6 bases). The CDR3 is 16 residues long. Trimming left V 3 bases short and J 2 bases short, with 17 bases between. Germline V CDR1 and CDR2: MDHEN, SYDVKM. The DNA for the CDR3 is TGTGCCAGCAGTTTGGTGAAGGGGGAACCTCCCTACGAGCAGTACTTC. This translates into CASSLVKGEPPYEQYF.

J is TRBJ2-5 and V is TRBV6-1, with TRBD2 as a possible D gene (5 bases). Germline values: CDR1 MNHNS, CDR2 SASEGT. Trimming pared 2 bases from V and 2 bases from J, leaving 9 bases between. CDR3 size: 14 residues. The CDR3, as DNA: TGTGCCAGCAGTGAACGGAGACTACAAGAGACCCAGTACTTC. This translates into CASSERRLQETQYF.

V usage is TRBV6-1 and J usage is TRBJ1-1; D is ambiguous. Deletions cut 3 bases from V and 5 bases from J, with 16 bases between. Per the germline V gene, CDR1 is MNHNS and CDR2 is SASEGT. There are 15 residues in the CDR3. CDR3 sequence reads: CASSEGRRSGTEAFF. The CDR3 DNA is TGTGCCAGCAGTGAGGGGAGGCGGTCGGGGACTGAAGCTTTCTTT.

This rearrangement joins TRBV5-1 to TRBJ1-6; 7 nucleotides line up with TRBD1. Trimming cost V 2 bases and J 6 bases; bases outside gene matches: 5. Germline V gene sequence: CDR1 SGHRS, CDR2 YFSETQ. The CDR3 loop spans 15 amino acids. CDR3 amino acids: CASSFGTETNSPLHF. CDR3 in DNA: TGCGCCAGCAGCTTCGGGACAGAGACTAATTCACCCCTCCACTTT.

The chain recombines TRBV5-1 with TRBJ2-7, with 7 bases identical to TRBD1. The CDR3 has 16 amino acids. Germline V gene data show CDR1 as SGHRS and CDR2 as YFSETQ. J gave up 1 base and V 0 bases, and 7 bases lay outside the gene matches. The CDR3 loop is CASSLGGTVKSYEQYF. For the CDR3, the DNA is TGCGCCAGCAGCTTGGGGGGGACAGTCAAATCCTACGAGCAGTACTTC.

V and J are TRBV5-6 and TRBJ2-7; TRBD2 is a possible D gene (5 bases). V was trimmed by 4 bases and J by 4 bases, leaving 6 bases between them. Germline-derived CDR1 and CDR2 are SGHDT and YYEEEE. There are 11 residues in the CDR3. CDR3 sequence: CASSRGYEQYF. The CDR3 nucleotides read TGTGCCAGCAGCCGGGGATACGAGCAGTACTTC.

In its sample, this clone was seen once. This rearrangement joins TRBV5-6 to TRBJ1-2; TRBD1 is a possible D gene (5 bases). Germline CDR1 SGHDT, CDR2 YYEEEE. The CDR3 extends over 14 amino acids. The V gene lost 5 bases and the J gene lost 7 bases, with 18 bases spanning the gap. This CDR3 is CASRTVGPEGGYTF. The CDR3 DNA sequence: TGTGCCAGCAGGACGGTGGGGCCCGAAGGTGGCTACACCTTC.

The chain has TRBV5-1 and TRBJ2-1, with 7 bases fitting TRBD2. Trimming cost V 3 bases and J 4 bases; bases outside gene matches: 1. The germline CDR1 and CDR2 sequences are SGHRS and YFSETQ. The CDR3 sequence is 13 residues long. CDR3 sequence reads: CASSSGGYNEQFF. CDR3 sequence (DNA): TGCGCCAGCAGCTCGGGGGGTTACAATGAGCAGTTCTTC.

The rearrangement uses TRBV6-1 and TRBJ2-5, with a tentative D call TRBD2 (6 bases). With 6 bases removed from V and 1 base from J, the gap between germline ends came to 15 bases. The CDR3 loop spans 15 amino acids. Per germline, CDR1 MNHNS and CDR2 SASEGT. CDR3 sequence reads: CASSEMAGLQETQYF. CDR3 bases: TGTGCCAGCAGCGAAATGGCGGGACTCCAAGAGACCCAGTACTTC.

The DNA of the CDR3 is TGTGCCACCAGCACCGGACAGGCTACCTACGAGCAGTACTTC. This encodes CATSTGQATYEQYF. The chain has TRBV15 and TRBJ2-7; TRBD1 aligns across 7 bases. Germline CDR1 LNHNV, CDR2 YYDKDF (reference sequence). The CDR3 is 14 residues long. J was trimmed by 2 bases and V by 4 bases; bases with no gene match: 5. Supplemented by reference TRBV15 and TRBJ2-7, the full variable domain reads DAMVIQNPRYQVTQFGKPVTLSCSQTLNHNVMYWYQQKSSQAPKLLFHYYDKDFNNEADTPDNFQSRRPNTSFCFLDIRSPGLGDTAMYLCATSTGQATYEQYFGPGTRLTVT.

The gene calls are TRBV30 and TRBJ2-3; TRBD2 matches at 14 bases. This CDR3 has 14 residues. Germline CDR1 is GTSNPN and CDR2 is SVGIG (reference sequence). The V gene end was trimmed by 8 bases and the J gene end by 6 bases; junction bases not matched to a gene: 7. The CDR3 nucleotides are TGTGCCCGGGGGACTAGCGGGGGTACCGATACGCAGTATTTT. It yields the protein CARGTSGGTDTQYF.

The chain carries TRBV30 and TRBJ1-2, with D unresolved. The V gene lost 0 bases and the J gene lost 1 base, with 6 bases spanning the gap. CDR3 length: 13 amino acids. Germline V gene sequence: CDR1 GTSNPN, CDR2 SVGIG (reference sequence). The CDR3 reads CAWSVEGNYGYTF. The CDR3 DNA sequence: TGTGCCTGGAGTGTAGAGGGTAACTATGGCTACACCTTC.

V gene TRBV4-1 combines with J gene TRBJ2-5; tentative D call: TRBD1 (5 bases). The CDR3 has 16 amino acids. Trimming removed 1 base at V and 1 base at J, with 13 bases between. Looked up from germline, CDR1 is MGHRA and CDR2 is YSYEKL. As DNA, the CDR3 is TGCGCCAGCAGCCAAGGTTGGGGCCCCCCCCAAGAGACCCAGTACTTC. As protein: CASSQGWGPPQETQYF.

This rearrangement joins TRBV7-6 to TRBJ1-2; 8 bases match TRBD1. The ends lost 5 bases at V and 8 bases at J; junction bases unmatched: 4. The length of the CDR3 is 12 residues. CDR1 is SGHVS and CDR2 is FNYEAQ in the germline V gene. CDR3 residues: CASSGSGGGYTF. CDR3 bases: TGTGCCAGCAGCGGGTCAGGGGGCGGCTACACCTTC.

The chain employs TRBV6-1 and TRBJ1-4; TRBD1 is a possible D gene (6 bases). The CDR3 spans 14 residues. Trimming took 7 bases from V and 4 from J, leaving 13 bases between them. Germline V gene lookup returns CDR1 MNHNS and CDR2 SASEGT. The CDR3: CASNQGRSNEKLFF. The CDR3 DNA sequence: TGTGCCAGCAACCAGGGGCGAAGTAATGAAAAACTGTTTTTT.

The rearrangement links TRBV9 to TRBJ2-1; perhaps TRBD1 as D (5 bases). Trimming took 0 bases from V and 0 from J, leaving 7 bases between them. CDR3 length: 15 amino acids. The V gene's germline CDR1 is SGDLS and CDR2 YYNGEE. The CDR3 reads CASSVEDTSYNEQFF. Written as DNA, the CDR3 is TGTGCCAGCAGCGTAGAGGACACCTCCTACAATGAGCAGTTCTTC.

V and J are TRBV6-1 and TRBJ1-2; D may be TRBD1 (5 bases). The CDR3 consists of 13 residues. Germline V lookup: CDR1 MNHNS, CDR2 SASEGT. V lost 7 bases, J lost 1 base, and 10 bases lay in between. The CDR3, as DNA: TGTGCCAGCACCATAGACAGTAACTATGGCTACACCTTC. The encoded protein is CASTIDSNYGYTF.

V and J are TRBV4-1 and TRBJ2-1; 8 positions agree with TRBD2. CDR3 length: 15 amino acids. In germline, CDR1 is MGHRA, CDR2 YSYEKL. The J segment lost 5 bases and the V segment lost 1 base, leaving 4 bases of the junction unmatched. In DNA form, the CDR3 reads TGCGCCAGCAGCCAAGTCGGGGGGGCCGACAATGAGCAGTTCTTC. Protein: CASSQVGGADNEQFF.

V gene TRBV2 combines with J gene TRBJ1-3; maybe TRBD1 (6 bases). The germline V gene encodes CDR1 SNHLY and CDR2 FYNNEI. V lost 5 bases and J lost 0, with 14 bases in between. The CDR3 loop spans 16 amino acids. The CDR3 DNA is TGTGCCAGCAGTACAAGGACAGCGAGCTCTGGAAACACCATATATTTT. Its protein product is CASSTRTASSGNTIYF.

Turning to this clone: This specimen includes other DNA sequences encoding the same CDR3. The V and J genes are TRBV2 and TRBJ1-1; 7 bases agree with TRBD1. The CDR3 is 13 residues long. CDR1 and CDR2 (germline): SNHLY, FYNNEI. The junction had 2 bases not matched to a gene; V was cut back by 5 bases and J by 2 bases. CDR3 protein: CASSRQGNTEAFF. In DNA form, the CDR3 reads TGTGCCAGCAGTCGACAGGGCAACACTGAAGCTTTCTTT.

CDR3 nucleotide sequence: TGTGCCAGCAGCCCCCCGGGCGGGGCAACCAATGAGCAGTTCTTC. Encoded protein: CASSPPGGATNEQFF. The chain combines TRBV5-4 with TRBJ2-1, with D perhaps TRBD2 (6 bases). This CDR3 has 15 residues. V lost 4 bases and J 6 bases, leaving 17 bases between the germline ends. Germline-derived CDR1 and CDR2 are SGHNT and YYREEE (reference sequence).

This rearrangement joins TRBV6-1 to TRBJ1-1, with D uncertain. In germline, CDR1 is MNHNS, CDR2 SASEGT. This CDR3 has 14 residues. The V gene lost 7 bases and the J gene lost 11 bases, with 23 bases spanning the gap. The CDR3 DNA reads TGTGCCAGCAATGAGGGTACAGCCTCTCTGTTGGCTTTCTTT. This encodes CASNEGTASLLAFF.

The chain uses TRBV19 and TRBJ1-2; D is undetermined. V lost 6 bases and J 4 bases, leaving 18 bases between the germline ends. CDR1 LNHDA and CDR2 SQIVND come from the germline V gene (reference sequence). The CDR3 has 15 residues. CDR3 protein: CASRDRDHRAYGYTF. The CDR3 DNA is TGTGCCAGTAGAGATCGGGATCATCGGGCCTATGGCTACACCTTC. The full variable domain, in which reference TRBV19 and TRBJ1-2 provide the parts outside the CDR3, is DGGITQSPKYLFRKEGQNVTLSCEQNLNHDAMYWYRQDPGQGLRLIYYSQIVNDFQKGDIAEGYSVSREKKESFPLTVTSAQKNPTAFYLCASRDRDHRAYGYTFGSGTRLTVV.

This clone showed up just once. CDR3 bases: TGTGCCAGCAGGACACTTCGGGGTGAAGCTTTCTTT. Translated: CASRTLRGEAFF. This chain uses TRBV2 with TRBJ1-1; D unresolved. V was trimmed by 6 bases and J by 7 bases, leaving 12 bases between them. Germline CDR1 is SNHLY and CDR2 is FYNNEI. The CDR3 spans 12 residues.